The clone carrying this T cell receptor (beta chain) occurred once. This CDR3 comprises 16 residues. Looked up from germline, CDR1 is SGHTS and CDR2 is YDEGEE. Trimming took 4 bases from V and 9 from J, leaving 23 bases between them. The data derive from a study of OX40 agonist ivuxolimab in advanced cancers. Using immunoSEQ multiplex PCR, the repertoire was profiled, and TCRdb retains in-frame clones only, with some absent. The data contain some 19,000 clones, roughly 91% of them singletons. The V and J genes are TRBV5-8 and TRBJ2-4; D not resolved. The sample here was CD4+ or CD8+ T cells sorted from blood, taken in a trial of the OX40 agonist ivuxolimab. This TCR was sampled from an adult with an advanced solid tumor such as melanoma, head and neck, liver or kidney cancer. CDR3 loop: CASSRSPMKGIPIQYF. CDR3 nucleotides: TGTGCCAGCAGCCGCAGCCCCATGAAGGGTATCCCCATTCAGTACTTC.